The 13 T cell receptor beta chains below all came from one sample that was sequenced in a study of T-cell memory formation after mild COVID-19. TCRdb used MiXCR to reprocess the 5' RACE reads, holding one entry per CDR3 protein. The sample lists about 360,000 distinct CDR3 sequences, 13% occurring once. Sequenced material: PBMCs or a T cell subset sorted from them (not recorded which). Every receptor here comes from a man between 18 and 29 years old who had mild COVID-19 (a few samples of this study predate the infection). Cell type and time point are not known.

In this sample, this clonotype turned up many times. The chain carries TRBV25-1 and TRBJ1-3, with no clear D. Per germline, CDR1 MGHDK and CDR2 SYGVNS. V lost 7 bases and J 0 bases, leaving 13 bases between the germline ends. CDR3 length: 15 amino acids. The CDR3 spells CASTPPGPSGNTIYF. CDR3 nucleotide sequence: TGTGCCAGCACCCCCCCAGGTCCCTCTGGAAACACCATATATTTT.

Here the CDR3 reads CASSLLAGGPEQYF. In nucleotides, the CDR3 is TGTGCCAGCAGCTTACTAGCGGGGGGGCCCGAGCAGTACTTC. The chain recombines TRBV11-2 with TRBJ2-7, with 12 nucleotides matching TRBD2. Germline values: CDR1 SGHAT, CDR2 FQNNGV. V was pared by 2 bases and J by 6 bases, with 2 bases of the junction left unmatched. The CDR3 has 14 amino acids.

The chain couples TRBV9 to TRBJ1-1; 7 bases align to TRBD1. This CDR3 has 14 amino acids. CDR1 SGDLS and CDR2 YYNGEE come from the germline V gene. V trimming: 4 bases; J trimming: 4 bases; junction bases outside the gene matches: 7. In nucleotides, the CDR3 is TGTGCCAGCAGCCCATCGACAGGGAGCACTGAAGCTTTCTTT. Its protein is CASSPSTGSTEAFF.

V gene TRBV4-1 combines with J gene TRBJ2-5; TRBD2 matches 7 bases. Germline loops: CDR1 MGHRA, CDR2 YSYEKL. The CDR3 runs 17 residues. Unmatched junction bases numbered 8, after V lost 1 base and J lost 0 bases. The CDR3 here is CASSQGGGLYDQETQYF. The CDR3 DNA sequence: TGCGCCAGCAGCCAAGGGGGGGGGTTATACGACCAAGAGACCCAGTACTTC.

The V call is TRBV9, the J call TRBJ2-3, with 7 nucleotides matching TRBD2. The germline V gene encodes CDR1 SGDLS and CDR2 YYNGEE. The CDR3 length is 15 residues. Unmatched junction bases numbered 6, after V lost 3 bases and J lost 2 bases. The CDR3 loop is CASSAGGTFTDTQYF. CDR3 coding DNA: TGTGCCAGCAGCGCCGGGGGGACCTTCACAGATACGCAGTATTTT.

This clonotype was counted a few times. The CDR3 DNA follows: TGTGCCAGCAGCTCCCGGGGGTCAGCCTCCTACGAGCAGTACTTC. Protein sequence: CASSSRGSASYEQYF. The chain combines TRBV7-8 with TRBJ2-7; TRBD2 might be the D (6 bases). V was clipped by 4 bases and J by 0 bases, with 13 bases between them. Germline CDR1 is SGHVS and CDR2 is FQNEAQ. CDR3 size: 15 residues.

This clonotype was observed many times. The genes are TRBV4-1 and TRBJ1-5; no clear D gene. Trimming stripped 0 bases from V and 4 bases from J, with 7 bases between. This CDR3 region has 14 residues. The germline V gene encodes CDR1 MGHRA and CDR2 YSYEKL. The CDR3: CASSQEVVNQPQHF. For the CDR3, the DNA is TGCGCCAGCAGCCAAGAGGTCGTAAATCAGCCCCAGCATTTT.

J is TRBJ1-1 and V is TRBV29-1; D is undetermined. Between the trimmed V and J ends, which lost 7 bases and 5 bases, there was a span of 17 bases. The CDR3 is made up of 13 amino acids. CDR1 and CDR2 (germline): SQVTM, ANQGSEA. CDR3 loop: CSAGRRARTEAFF. In DNA form, the CDR3 reads TGCAGCGCTGGTCGTAGGGCGAGGACTGAAGCTTTCTTT.

The J gene is TRBJ2-7, the V gene TRBV5-5; TRBD1 matches at 10 bases. Trimming cost V 4 bases and J 2 bases; bases outside gene matches: 12. Germline CDR1 is SGHKS and CDR2 is YYEKEE (reference sequence). This CDR3 has 17 amino acids. The CDR3 sequence: CASSEAGTGAAAYEQYF. CDR3 DNA sequence: TGTGCCAGCAGCGAGGCCGGGACAGGGGCGGCGGCCTACGAGCAGTACTTC.

This clonotype was detected only a few times. The CDR3 sequence: CASSFAGGQHNEQFF. The DNA for the CDR3 is TGTGCCAGCAGCTTTGCGGGGGGCCAACACAATGAGCAGTTCTTC. The J gene is TRBJ2-1, the V gene TRBV7-9; 8 bases are a match to TRBD2. With V trimmed by 3 bases and J by 5 bases, 6 bases remained unmatched. There are 15 residues in the CDR3. In germline, CDR1 is SEHNR, CDR2 FQNEAQ (reference sequence). Full variable domain (remainder filled in from reference TRBV7-9 and TRBJ2-1): DTGVSQNPRHKITKRGQNVTFRCDPISEHNRLYWYRQTLGQGPEFLTYFQNEAQLEKSRLLSDRFSAERPKGSFSTLEIQRTEQGDSAMYLCASSFAGGQHNEQFFGPGTRLTVL.

J is TRBJ2-7 and V is TRBV7-9; D perhaps matches TRBD1 (5 bases). The germline CDR1 and CDR2 sequences are SEHNR and FQNEAQ (reference sequence). V was shortened by 3 bases and J by 6 bases, with 12 bases between the two germline ends. The CDR3 length is 13 residues. CDR3 in amino acids: CASSLTVTGEQYF. The CDR3 DNA follows: TGTGCCAGCAGCTTGACAGTAACCGGCGAGCAGTACTTC.

In its sample, this clonotype was seen a few times. This chain joins TRBV20-1 and TRBJ2-5; tentatively, D is TRBD1 or TRBD2 (5 bases each). The CDR3 is made up of 13 amino acids. V was trimmed by 4 bases and J by 2 bases, leaving 11 bases between them. The germline CDR1 and CDR2 sequences are DFQATT and SNEGSKA (reference sequence). The CDR3 sequence: CSAKRDGQETQYF. The CDR3 DNA sequence: TGCAGTGCTAAGAGGGACGGTCAAGAGACCCAGTACTTC.

Of note for this clonotype: This may be a read error, as it is one base from a much larger clone. J is TRBJ2-1 and V is TRBV5-1, with D perhaps matching TRBD2 (7 bases). Germline CDR1 reads SGHRS; CDR2 reads YFSETQ. The CDR3 contains 14 residues. Here the CDR3 DNA reads TGCGACAGCAGCGGGAAACAGGGCCCTAATGAGCAGTTCTTC. Encoded protein: CDSSGKQGPNEQFF. The full variable domain, in which reference TRBV5-1 and TRBJ2-1 provide the parts outside the CDR3, is KAGVTQTPRYLIKTRGQQVTLSCSPISGHRSVSWYQQTPGQGLQFLFEYFSETQRNKGNFPGRFSGRQFSNSRSEMNVSTLELGDSALYLCDSSGKQGPNEQFFGPGTRLTVL.